Each of the 18 T cell receptor beta chains below was sequenced from the same sample in a study of blood T cell repertoires in COVID-19. Assay: immunoSEQ multiplex PCR; the TCRdb copy retains only in-frame clones and omits some. The sample holds a few hundred thousand clones, around 84% seen once. Sequencing used peripheral blood. These receptors were taken from a man aged 55 to 70 with acute or convalescent COVID-19.

The chain combines TRBV23-1 with TRBJ2-2; D unclear. TRBV23-1 is an ORF for which the function is uncertain. Deletions cut 6 bases from V and 8 bases from J, with 10 bases between. This CDR3 has 12 amino acids. DNA of the CDR3: TGCGCCAGCAGCGATAGATTAGGGGAGCTGTTTTTT. This translates into CASSDRLGELFF.

This clone was seen just once. The chain recombines TRBV27 with TRBJ2-5; 13 positions agree with TRBD2. The CDR3 spans 12 residues. J lost 9 bases, V lost 10 bases, and 5 bases had no gene match. The germline V gene has CDR1 MNHEY and CDR2 SMNVEV (reference sequence). CDR3 DNA: TGTGCCATCGACGGACTAGCGGGGGCCCAGTACTTC. Its translation: CAIDGLAGAQYF.

The J gene is TRBJ1-6, the V gene TRBV7-2; possibly TRBD1 for D (6 bases). Germline values: CDR1 SGHTA, CDR2 FQGNSA. This CDR3 has 15 residues. Between the trimmed V and J ends, which lost 5 bases and 5 bases, there was a span of 13 bases. CDR3 sequence (DNA): TGTGCCAGCAGCCAAGGACAGAACCATAATTCACCCCTCCACTTT. This encodes CASSQGQNHNSPLHF.

This clone has just one count. This sequence joins TRBV5-6 and TRBJ2-1; 8 nucleotides align to TRBD2. From germline, CDR1 is SGHDT and CDR2 YYEEEE. The V segment lost 4 bases and the J segment 4 bases; nucleotides outside the gene matches: 7. The CDR3 length is 15 residues. The CDR3 loop reads CASSPGGGGYNEQFF. The CDR3 DNA follows: TGTGCCAGCAGCCCGGGGGGCGGGGGGTACAATGAGCAGTTCTTC.

Only a few counts were recorded for this clone. Other DNA sequences in this sample translate to the same CDR3. The chain is built from TRBV3-1 (or the pseudogene TRBV3-2) and TRBJ1-3, with D unresolved. The V gene lost 1 base and the J gene lost 2 bases, with 9 bases spanning the gap. The length of the CDR3 is 15 residues. The germline CDR1 and CDR2 sequences are LGHDT and YNNKEL (reference sequence). The CDR3 DNA reads TGTGCCAGCAGCCAAGGGGGAGGGCCTGGAAACACCATATATTTT. Protein sequence: CASSQGGGPGNTIYF.

This clone was observed once. This chain uses TRBV5-6 with TRBJ1-5; D unclear. The CDR3 runs 15 residues. V was shortened by 0 bases and J by 2 bases, with 9 bases between the two germline ends. CDR1 and CDR2 (germline): SGHDT, YYEEEE. CDR3 residues: CASSLVSGGNQPQHF. The CDR3, as DNA: TGTGCCAGCAGCTTGGTATCCGGGGGCAATCAGCCCCAGCATTTT. Full variable domain (outside the CDR3, taken from reference TRBV5-6 and TRBJ1-5): DAGVTQSPTHLIKTRGQQVTLRCSPKSGHDTVSWYQQALGQGPQFIFQYYEEEERQRGNFPDRFSGHQFPNYSSELNVNALLLGDSALYLCASSLVSGGNQPQHFGDGTRLSIL.

The gene calls are TRBV19 and TRBJ2-6; D is undetermined. From germline, CDR1 is LNHDA and CDR2 SQIVND (reference sequence). V shed 5 bases and J shed 2 bases, with 4 bases lying between them. The CDR3 is made up of 13 amino acids. DNA for the CDR3: TGTGCCAGTAGTCCCACTGGGGCCAACGTCCTGACTTTC. Its translation: CASSPTGANVLTF.

The V gene is TRBV5-4, the J gene TRBJ1-2, with 7 positions matching TRBD1. Per germline, CDR1 SGHNT and CDR2 YYREEE (reference sequence). V gave up 3 bases and J gave up 0 bases; unmatched junction bases: 5. The CDR3 spans 15 residues. The CDR3 protein is CASSSKGTANYGYTF. The DNA of the CDR3 is TGTGCCAGCAGCTCAAAGGGGACAGCTAACTATGGCTACACCTTC.

As for this clone: In the same sample, other DNA sequences code for this CDR3. The rearrangement uses TRBV28 and TRBJ1-4; D is ambiguous. This CDR3 region has 12 residues. Deletions cut 3 bases from V and 8 bases from J, with 7 bases between. Per germline, CDR1 MDHEN and CDR2 SYDVKM. The CDR3 here is CASSLTGEKLFF. The CDR3 bases are TGTGCCAGCAGTTTGACGGGGGAAAAACTGTTTTTT.

The V and J genes are TRBV5-6 and TRBJ2-7; 8 bases are shared with TRBD1. CDR3 length equals 17 residues. J was trimmed by 6 bases and V by 2 bases; bases with no gene match: 16. Per the germline V gene, CDR1 is SGHDT and CDR2 is YYEEEE. The CDR3 protein is CASSFLGSTQGAFEQYF. CDR3 sequence (DNA): TGTGCCAGCAGCTTCCTTGGGTCTACTCAGGGGGCCTTCGAGCAGTACTTC.

The genes are TRBV5-1 and TRBJ1-3; 8 bases are shared with TRBD1. J lost 4 bases, V lost 5 bases, and 5 bases had no gene match. There are 14 residues in the CDR3. The germline V gene has CDR1 SGHRS and CDR2 YFSETQ. The CDR3 is CASRPPGGGNTIYF. For the CDR3, the DNA is TGCGCCAGCAGACCTCCAGGGGGCGGAAACACCATATATTTT.

The chain couples TRBV28 to TRBJ1-1, with D possibly TRBD1 on 5 matching bases. The CDR3 has 12 amino acids. The V end lost 7 bases, the J end lost 4 bases, and 10 bases lay between the germline ends. In germline, CDR1 is MDHEN, CDR2 SYDVKM. For the CDR3, the DNA is TGTGCCAGCATCACCGGGGGCACTGAAGCTTTCTTT. Its translation: CASITGGTEAFF.

J is TRBJ1-2 and V is TRBV12-3 or TRBV12-4; D call uncertain. CDR3 length: 13 amino acids. Trimming removed 1 base from V and 8 bases from J, with 11 bases in between. The CDR3 region has the DNA TGTGCCAGCAGTTTAGGTCCTCGGCGGGGCTACACCTTC. Its translation: CASSLGPRRGYTF.

The chain has TRBV11-2 and TRBJ1-5; TRBD1 agrees at 7 bases. Germline V gives CDR1 SGHAT, CDR2 FQNNGV. Trimming took 3 bases from V and 1 from J; bases not matched to a gene: 6. The CDR3 is 16 residues long. The CDR3, as DNA: TGTGCCAGCAGCTTTGGACCGGGACAGAGCAATCAGCCCCAGCATTTT. Its translation: CASSFGPGQSNQPQHF.

The chain joins TRBV4-3 to TRBJ1-1, with no clear D. From germline, CDR1 is LGHNA and CDR2 YSLEER. V lost 4 bases and J lost 6, with 18 bases in between. The CDR3 length is 15 residues. The CDR3 sequence is CASSLRRLRSPEAFF. The DNA of the CDR3 is TGCGCCAGCAGCCTAAGGAGACTGAGAAGCCCTGAAGCTTTCTTT.

The rearrangement links TRBV6-1 to TRBJ1-4; 8 bases align to TRBD1. Germline lookup yields CDR1 MNHNS and CDR2 SASEGT. The CDR3 is 15 residues long. The J segment lost 10 bases and the V segment lost 3 bases, leaving 10 bases of the junction unmatched. The CDR3 nucleotides read TGTGCCAGCAGTGACGCGGGACAGGCGGATGGAAAACTGTTTTTT. It encodes CASSDAGQADGKLFF.

This chain connects TRBV4-1 to TRBJ2-1; 9 bases agree with TRBD2. The junction had 15 bases not matched to a gene; V was cut back by 7 bases and J by 5 bases. The CDR3 covers 17 residues. The V gene's germline CDR1 is MGHRA and CDR2 YSYEKL. In nucleotides, the CDR3 is TGCGCCAGCAAACCCAACTGGCGGCGGGAGGGCCACAATGAGCAGTTCTTC. This gives the protein CASKPNWRREGHNEQFF.

This clone was seen only once. V and J are TRBV7-2 and TRBJ2-3, with 7 bases that match TRBD1. There are 15 residues in the CDR3. The V and J ends lost 5 bases and 3 bases, in that order; junction bases with no gene match: 8. Germline V lookup: CDR1 SGHTA, CDR2 FQGNSA. The chain's CDR3 is CASSLLVTGTDTQYF. The CDR3 DNA follows: TGTGCCAGCAGCCTCCTCGTGACAGGGACAGATACGCAGTATTTT. Full variable domain (missing parts from reference TRBV7-2 and TRBJ2-3): GAGVSQSPSNKVTEKGKDVELRCDPISGHTALYWYRQSLGQGLEFLIYFQGNSAPDKSGLPSDRFSAERTGGSVSTLTIQRTQQEDSAVYLCASSLLVTGTDTQYFGPGTRLTVL.